Reported below is one T cell receptor (beta chain). Its antigen is unidentified. The V end was cut by 5 bases, the J end by 0 bases, with 13 bases between. Germline CDR1 reads LNHNV; CDR2 reads YYDKDF (reference sequence). CDR3 length: 15 residues. The data originate from a study of cytomegalovirus exposure and HLA in healthy donors. General study findings and limits: In a later analysis, HLA-C alleles had the fewest associated TCRs, DRB1 alleles the most.

13 Jbeta primers and 60 Vbeta primers were used for the PCR. Assay used: immunoSEQ multiplex PCR; TCRdb lists only in-frame clones, some missing. This table holds some 150,000 clones, roughly 80% found once. The rearrangement joins TRBV15 to TRBJ1-1; tentative D call: TRBD1 (5 bases). The sequenced material came from PBMCs. This receptor was obtained from a woman in her forties or fifties in good health and CMV-seropositive. CDR3: CATSPYDRMNTEAFF. DNA for the CDR3: TGTGCCACCAGCCCCTACGACAGAATGAACACTGAAGCTTTCTTT.